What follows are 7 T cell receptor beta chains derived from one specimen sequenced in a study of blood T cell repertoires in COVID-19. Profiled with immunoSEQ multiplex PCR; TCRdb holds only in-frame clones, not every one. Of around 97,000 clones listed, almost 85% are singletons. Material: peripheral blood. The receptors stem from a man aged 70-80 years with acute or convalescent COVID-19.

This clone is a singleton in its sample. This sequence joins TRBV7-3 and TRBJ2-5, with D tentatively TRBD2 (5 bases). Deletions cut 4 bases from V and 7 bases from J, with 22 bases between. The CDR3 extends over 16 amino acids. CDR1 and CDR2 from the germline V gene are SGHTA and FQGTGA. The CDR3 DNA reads TGTGCCAGCAGCTCCGCCTCGGACTTAAATACGGGGACCCAGTACTTC. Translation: CASSSASDLNTGTQYF. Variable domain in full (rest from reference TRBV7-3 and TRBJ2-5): GAGVSQTPSNKVTEKGKYVELRCDPISGHTALYWYRQSLGQGPEFLIYFQGTGAADDSGLPNDRFFAVRPEGSVSTLKIQRTERGDSAVYLCASSSASDLNTGTQYFGPGTRLLVL.

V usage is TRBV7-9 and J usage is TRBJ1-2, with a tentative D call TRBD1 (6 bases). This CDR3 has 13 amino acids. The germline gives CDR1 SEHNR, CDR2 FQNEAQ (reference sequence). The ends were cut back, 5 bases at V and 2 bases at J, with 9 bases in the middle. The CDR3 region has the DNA TGTGCCAGCAGCCCCACAGGGAACTATGGCTACACCTTC. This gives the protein CASSPTGNYGYTF.

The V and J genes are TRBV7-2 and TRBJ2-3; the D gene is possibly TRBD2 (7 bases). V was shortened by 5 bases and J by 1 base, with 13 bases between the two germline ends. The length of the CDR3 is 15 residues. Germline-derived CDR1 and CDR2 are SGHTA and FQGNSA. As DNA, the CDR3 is TGTGCCAGCAGCCACCGGCGGGGGCGCACAGATACGCAGTATTTT. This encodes CASSHRRGRTDTQYF.

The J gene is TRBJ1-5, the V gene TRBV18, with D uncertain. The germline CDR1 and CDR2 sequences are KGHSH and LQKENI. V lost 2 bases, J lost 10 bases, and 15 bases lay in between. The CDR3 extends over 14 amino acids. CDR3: CASSPRRPPEPQHF. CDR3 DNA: TGTGCCAGCTCACCAAGGCGGCCCCCGGAACCCCAGCATTTT.

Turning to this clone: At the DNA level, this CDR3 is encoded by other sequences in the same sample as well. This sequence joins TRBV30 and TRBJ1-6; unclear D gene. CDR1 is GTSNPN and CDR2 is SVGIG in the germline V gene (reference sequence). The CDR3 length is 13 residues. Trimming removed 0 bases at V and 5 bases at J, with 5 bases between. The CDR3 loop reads CAWSVQNNSPLHF. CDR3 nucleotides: TGTGCCTGGAGTGTTCAGAATAATTCACCCCTCCACTTT.

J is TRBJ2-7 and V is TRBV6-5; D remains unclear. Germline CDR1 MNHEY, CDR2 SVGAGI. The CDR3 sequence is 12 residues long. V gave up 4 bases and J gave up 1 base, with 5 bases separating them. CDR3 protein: CASSSVSYEQYF. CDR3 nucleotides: TGTGCCAGCAGTTCAGTTTCCTACGAGCAGTACTTC.

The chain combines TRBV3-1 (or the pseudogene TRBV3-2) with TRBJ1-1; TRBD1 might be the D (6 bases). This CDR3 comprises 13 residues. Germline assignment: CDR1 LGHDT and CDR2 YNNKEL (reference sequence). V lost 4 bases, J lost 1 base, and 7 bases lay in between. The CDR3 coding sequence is TGTGCCAGCAGCCGGACAGAGAACACTGAAGCTTTCTTT. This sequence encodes CASSRTENTEAFF.